The rows below give T cell receptor beta chains drawn from one sample of a study of blood T cells in healthy people across ages. Each CDR3 protein is one row after TCRdb ran MiXCR on the 5' RACE reads. The table records 700,000 to 950,000 distinct CDR3 sequences, 43% of them present only once. Sequencing input: blood. These receptors were collected from a woman aged 55-69 years in good health. The CDR3 runs from the conserved cysteine through the conserved F or W. A D gene is named only where the DNA matches it firmly. Clone size, where shown, is once, few, many, or a class for clones that have expanded.

>TRBJ2-3|TRBV14|-|-
TGTGCCAGCAGCCAAGTCAGTGGCACAGATACGCAGTATTTT
CASSQVSGTDTQYF
>TRBJ1-2|TRBV20-1|few|TRBD1
TGCAGTGCTAGCCTGGGACAGATTAACTATGGCTACACCTTC
CSASLGQINYGYTF
>TRBJ2-7|TRBV7-9|few|-
TGTGCCAGCACCAGGGTAGGATCAACCTACGAGCAGTACTTC
CASTRVGSTYEQYF
>TRBJ1-3|TRBV13|-|-
TGTGCCAGCAGCCCCGACGGCACCTCTGGAAACACCATATATTTT
CASSPDGTSGNTIYF
>TRBJ2-3|TRBV14|-|-
TGTGCCAGCAGCCAAAGCTGGGCCACAGATACGCAGTATTTT
CASSQSWATDTQYF
>TRBJ2-3|TRBV10-3|-|TRBD1
TGTGCCATCAGTGATTCCAGGGGACAGGGGGCCGCAGATACGCAGTATTTT
CAISDSRGQGAADTQYF
>TRBJ2-3|TRBV12-5|once|-
TGTGCTAGTGGACCTGATCCGAGGGAAGGTCGCACAGATACGCAGTATTTT
CASGPDPREGRTDTQYF
>TRBJ2-3|TRBV5-6|-|TRBD1
TGTGCCAGCAGCTCCGGGACAGGGGGGACGTGGGATACGCAGTATTTT
CASSSGTGGTWDTQYF
>TRBJ2-3|TRBV24-1|few|TRBD2
TGTGCCACCAGTGATTCCCAGACCTCGGGACTAGCGGGAGGCACAGATACGCAGTATTTT
CATSDSQTSGLAGGTDTQYF
>TRBJ2-1|TRBV20-1|many|TRBD2
TGCAGTGTCGGGACTAGCGACGGTGAGCAGTTCTTC
CSVGTSDGEQFF
>TRBJ2-7|TRBV6-2/TRBV6-3|many|TRBD2
TGTGCCAGCACCGGGACTAGCGGGAGGTATTCCTACGAGCAGTACTTC
CASTGTSGRYSYEQYF
>TRBJ2-2|TRBV7-8|-|TRBD1
TGTGCCAGCAGCCAGGGACAGGGGGGCGGGGAGCTGTTTTTT
CASSQGQGGGELFF
>TRBJ2-5|TRBV7-2|-|-
TGTGCCAGCAGCCCCGAGGTGGGTAGCGGAGACAACTACAATGAGCAGTACTTC
CASSPEVGSGDNYNEQYF
>TRBJ2-3|TRBV7-6|many|-
TGTGCCAGCAGCTTATCAGGTCCAGATACGCAGTATTTT
CASSLSGPDTQYF
>TRBJ2-7|TRBV12-3/TRBV12-4|many|-
TGTGCCAGCAGTCAAACAGGGTTCGGGAACTACGAGCAGTACTTC
CASSQTGFGNYEQYF